The following is a TCR beta chain sequence with its context. The library was designed around alpha chains, so this beta chain is a stray read whose abundance carries little weight. TCRdb re-derived calls from the RT-PCR reads in MiXCR, one entry per CDR3 protein. Of just under 150 distinct CDR3 sequences listed, around 79% are singletons. Germline assignment: CDR1 SGHTA and CDR2 FQGNSA. The CDR3 length is 16 residues. V gave up 5 bases and J gave up 6 bases, with 19 bases separating them. The V and J genes are TRBV7-2 and TRBJ2-2; TRBD2 might be the D (6 bases). The TCR sequence derives from a female donor with primary Sjogren's syndrome. Sample: memory CD4+ T cells from salivary gland. CDR3 bases: TGTGCCAGCAGCCCTGCCGGGAGTGTGGAGGCCGGGGAGCTGTTTTTT. It yields the protein CASSPAGSVEAGELFF.